The next 25 T cell receptor beta chains were all read from a single sample in a study of CD8 T cells in ankylosing spondylitis. MiXCR was run by TCRdb on the 5' RACE reads, yielding one entry per CDR3 protein. The data contain some 130,000 distinct CDR3 sequences, 9.3% of them seen just once; the ten biggest clones take up about 3.3%. The sequenced material came from blood, either unsorted or a sorted T cell fraction (not recorded which). These TCRs come from a male donor with ankylosing spondylitis or in good health (not recorded which).

This clonotype has a count of ten or more. The rearrangement links TRBV12-3 or TRBV12-4 to TRBJ2-7; no definite D call. This CDR3 region has 14 residues. V lost 6 bases, J lost 6 bases, and 18 bases lay in between. CDR3 in amino acids: CASSRSGSQFEQYF. DNA for the CDR3: TGTGCCAGCAGCCGATCCGGGTCCCAATTCGAGCAGTACTTC.

The gene calls are TRBV11-2 and TRBJ2-7; D gene unclear. The CDR3 consists of 16 residues. Germline loops: CDR1 SGHAT, CDR2 FQNNGV. Trimming took off 5 bases at V and 0 bases at J, with 17 bases between the two ends. The DNA for the CDR3 is TGTGCCAGCAGCCTCCCCCCGGTCAGGAACTCCTACGAGCAGTACTTC. Translating gives CASSLPPVRNSYEQYF.

V usage is TRBV7-7 and J usage is TRBJ2-2; no clear D. There are 14 residues in the CDR3. CDR1 SSHAT and CDR2 FNYEAQ come from the germline V gene (reference sequence). Trimming took off 5 bases at V and 2 bases at J, with 9 bases between the two ends. The CDR3 region is CASSRGRNTGELFF. In DNA form, the CDR3 reads TGTGCCAGCAGCCGTGGTCGAAACACCGGGGAGCTGTTTTTT.

The table lists this clonotype with a few counts. This chain joins TRBV20-1 and TRBJ2-3; D may correspond to TRBD1 or TRBD2 (5 bases each). The germline V gene has CDR1 DFQATT and CDR2 SNEGSKA (reference sequence). The CDR3 runs 14 residues. Trimming took off 0 bases at V and 3 bases at J, with 10 bases between the two ends. The CDR3 coding sequence is TGCAGTGCTAGAGATCGGGGCACAACAGATACGCAGTATTTT. Translation gives CSARDRGTTDTQYF.

In the case of this clonotype: A much larger clone lies one base from this, so it may be a read error. This rearrangement joins TRBV20-1 to TRBJ2-7; 9 bases fit TRBD1. This CDR3 has 15 residues. Germline-derived CDR1 and CDR2 are DFQATT and SNEGSKA (reference sequence). CDR3 amino acids: CSARATGTGIFEHYF. The CDR3 coding sequence is TGCAGTGCTAGAGCTACCGGGACAGGGATTTTCGAGCATTACTTC.

Many counts were recorded for this clonotype. J is TRBJ2-3 and V is TRBV20-1, with a tentative D call TRBD1 (5 bases). Trimming cost V 0 bases and J 0 bases, with 13 bases left between them. This CDR3 is 16 amino acids long. CDR1 is DFQATT and CDR2 is SNEGSKA in the germline V gene (reference sequence). The CDR3 DNA is TGCAGTGCTAGAGAACCAAGGGGTGTCAGCACAGATACGCAGTATTTT. Its protein product is CSAREPRGVSTDTQYF.

In this sample, this clonotype turned up many times. The chain has TRBV11-3 and TRBJ2-3; D remains ambiguous. The germline gives CDR1 SGHNT, CDR2 YENEEA. Trimming left V 5 bases short and J 2 bases short, with 8 bases between. The CDR3 spans 13 residues. The CDR3 is CASSPVATDTQYF. The CDR3 DNA follows: TGTGCCAGCAGCCCCGTGGCCACAGATACGCAGTATTTT.

In its sample, this clonotype was seen a few times. The CDR3 DNA reads TGCAGTGCTACGGGGTCTCGCTGGGCCGGGGAGCTGTTTTTT. Its translation: CSATGSRWAGELFF. The J gene is TRBJ2-2, the V gene TRBV20-1; D is possibly TRBD2 (5 bases). Deletions cut 4 bases from V and 6 bases from J, with 15 bases between. The CDR3 runs 14 residues. Germline V lookup: CDR1 DFQATT, CDR2 SNEGSKA (reference sequence).

This clonotype has more than one count but fewer than ten. The chain is built from TRBV7-3 and TRBJ2-7; D gene ambiguous. CDR3 length: 13 residues. In germline, CDR1 is SGHTA, CDR2 FQGTGA. V shed 1 base and J shed 3 bases, with 7 bases lying between them. The CDR3 protein is CASSLIGNYEQYF. The CDR3 coding sequence is TGTGCCAGCAGCTTAATTGGGAACTACGAGCAGTACTTC.

This clonotype was counted many times. The chain couples TRBV6-1 to TRBJ2-1; D is unclear. V dropped 6 bases and J dropped 6 bases, with 15 bases sitting between them. The germline CDR1 and CDR2 sequences are MNHNS and SASEGT. CDR3 size: 14 residues. CDR3 in amino acids: CASSKDHRFNEQFF. The DNA of the CDR3 is TGTGCCAGCAGCAAAGACCACCGTTTCAATGAGCAGTTCTTC.

This clonotype was picked up a small number of times. CDR3 region: CSVDGQGTNYGYTF. The CDR3 DNA follows: TGCAGCGTAGACGGACAGGGGACTAACTATGGCTACACCTTC. The chain links TRBV29-1 to TRBJ1-2; 9 nucleotides match TRBD1. J lost 0 bases, V lost 6 bases, and 5 bases had no gene match. Germline V gene lookup returns CDR1 SQVTM and CDR2 ANQGSEA. The CDR3 has 14 residues.

This clonotype was seen ten or more times. The chain recombines TRBV4-3 with TRBJ2-1, with 9 positions matching TRBD2. The germline V gene has CDR1 LGHNA and CDR2 YSLEER. The CDR3 totals 19 residues. V dropped 0 bases and J dropped 6; count of bases not matched to a gene: 15. The DNA of the CDR3 is TGCGCCAGCAGCCAAGACGATAGTAGCGGGAGTTACGGAGGCAATGAGCAGTTCTTC. It translates to CASSQDDSSGSYGGNEQFF.

This chain connects TRBV6-1 to TRBJ2-7; 7 positions agree with TRBD1. J was trimmed by 3 bases and V by 6 bases; bases with no gene match: 11. This CDR3 has 15 residues. The germline V gene encodes CDR1 MNHNS and CDR2 SASEGT. The CDR3, as DNA: TGTGCCAGCAGGAAGGGGGCACAGGGGTTCTACGAGCAGTACTTC. This translates into CASRKGAQGFYEQYF.

The chain recombines TRBV2 with TRBJ2-1; D is possibly TRBD2 (6 bases). The germline CDR1 and CDR2 sequences are SNHLY and FYNNEI. Trimming removed 2 bases at V and 9 bases at J, with 23 bases between. The CDR3 runs to 17 residues. CDR3 nucleotide sequence: TGTGCCAGCAGTGAACCGGACGGGAGAGCCCCTACCGGTGAGCAGTTCTTC. It specifies CASSEPDGRAPTGEQFF. Together with reference TRBV2 and TRBJ2-1, the CDR3 gives the full variable domain: EPEVTQTPSHQVTQMGQEVILRCVPISNHLYFYWYRQILGQKVEFLVSFYNNEISEKSEIFDDQFSVERPDGSNFTLKIRSTKLEDSAMYFCASSEPDGRAPTGEQFFGPGTRLTVL.

Regarding this clonotype: The junction departs from germline at one end; a sequencing error may be responsible. The chain carries TRBV7-7 and TRBJ2-1; 8 bases fit TRBD2. The CDR3 runs to 14 residues. The germline V gene encodes CDR1 SSHAT and CDR2 FNYEAQ (reference sequence). CDR3 nucleotides: TGTGCTAGCAGTCTTAGCGGGAATTTCGATGAGCAGTTCTTC. Encoded protein: CASSLSGNFDEQFF.

This clonotype has a handful of counts. The J gene is TRBJ2-5, the V gene TRBV7-2; tentatively, D is TRBD1 or TRBD2 (6 bases each). The CDR3 length is 17 residues. V gave up 4 bases and J gave up 1 base, with 19 bases separating them. CDR1 and CDR2 from the germline V gene are SGHTA and FQGNSA. The CDR3 DNA reads as TGTGCCAGCAGCTGGGGGCGAGGCGGAGGGACCCAAGAGACCCAGTACTTC. Its protein is CASSWGRGGGTQETQYF.

This clonotype was detected only a few times. The chain is built from TRBV7-2 and TRBJ2-3, with 7 bases fitting TRBD2. The CDR3 runs to 16 residues. V was pared by 1 base and J by 13 bases, with 17 bases of the junction left unmatched. Germline assignment: CDR1 SGHTA and CDR2 FQGNSA. The CDR3 DNA sequence: TGTGCCAGCAGCTTAGATCCTAGCGGTCTCATCGCCGGGAAGTATTTT. This encodes CASSLDPSGLIAGKYF.

This clonotype was recorded many times. V gene TRBV2 combines with J gene TRBJ2-1, with TRBD2 as a possible D gene (5 bases). The V gene's germline CDR1 is SNHLY and CDR2 FYNNEI. The CDR3 runs 16 residues. Trimming cost V 8 bases and J 2 bases, with 19 bases left between them. As DNA, the CDR3 is TGTGCCAGCTCTACTAGAGTACCAGAGGCCTACAATGAGCAGTTCTTC. Translation: CASSTRVPEAYNEQFF.

This clonotype showed up many times. The chain links TRBV7-8 to TRBJ2-1; 8 positions match TRBD1. From germline, CDR1 is SGHVS and CDR2 FQNEAQ. Trimming at V came to 5 bases and at J to 4 bases, leaving 7 bases not matched to a gene. This CDR3 region has 15 residues. The DNA of the CDR3 is TGTGCCAGCAGCGGGGCAGGGGGCCTATACAATGAGCAGTTCTTC. Protein product: CASSGAGGLYNEQFF.

This clonotype has a count of ten or more. The chain employs TRBV7-9 and TRBJ2-5, with D hard to call. The CDR3 contains 13 residues. Germline CDR1 reads SEHNR; CDR2 reads FQNEAQ (reference sequence). Trimming took 5 bases from V and 0 from J, leaving 7 bases between them. CDR3 bases: TGTGCCAGCAGCCGTTTGGACCAAGAGACCCAGTACTTC. Its protein product is CASSRLDQETQYF.

This rearrangement joins TRBV20-1 to TRBJ2-7, with D possibly being TRBD2 (5 bases). This CDR3 has 11 residues. The V end lost 6 bases, the J end lost 3 bases, and 9 bases lay between the germline ends. From germline, CDR1 is DFQATT and CDR2 SNEGSKA (reference sequence). The DNA of the CDR3 is TGCAGTGCGGAGGACGGCTACGAGCAGTACTTC. It codes for CSAEDGYEQYF.

The gene calls are TRBV6-5 and TRBJ2-2; the D gene is possibly TRBD2 (5 bases). The germline V gene has CDR1 MNHEY and CDR2 SVGAGI. This CDR3 comprises 15 residues. Trimming pared 2 bases from V and 2 bases from J, leaving 9 bases between. DNA of the CDR3: TGTGCCAGCAGTTACAGGCTAGCTAACACCGGGGAGCTGTTTTTT. It is translated as CASSYRLANTGELFF.

The chain links TRBV4-3 to TRBJ2-2, with no clear D. The CDR3 sequence is 15 residues long. The V and J ends lost 1 base and 4 bases respectively, with 10 bases between them. Germline V gene data show CDR1 as LGHNA and CDR2 as YSLEER. CDR3 sequence (DNA): TGCGCCAGCAGCCAAGGCTACAGCCCCACCGGGGAGCTGTTTTTT. Amino acid sequence: CASSQGYSPTGELFF.

Many counts were recorded for this clonotype. The chain has TRBV7-2 and TRBJ2-5; the D gene could be TRBD1 or TRBD2 (5 bases each). This CDR3 is 14 amino acids long. The V gene lost 1 base and the J gene lost 1 base, with 7 bases spanning the gap. Germline CDR1 is SGHTA and CDR2 is FQGNSA. The CDR3 DNA follows: TGTGCCAGCAGCTTAGGGGGGACCCAAGAGACCCAGTACTTC. Amino acids: CASSLGGTQETQYF.

V and J are TRBV29-1 and TRBJ1-4; D is ambiguous. Trimming left V 5 bases short and J 3 bases short, with 7 bases between. The germline CDR1 and CDR2 sequences are SQVTM and ANQGSEA. This CDR3 is 12 amino acids long. This CDR3 is CSVKSPNEKLFF. The DNA of the CDR3 is TGCAGCGTTAAATCCCCTAATGAAAAACTGTTTTTT.